This T cell receptor beta chain is from a study of OX40 agonist ivuxolimab in advanced cancers. Findings of the study overall: Clonal expansion was seen in CD4+ and CD8+ blood T cells by week 6 at 0.1 to 3.0 mg/kg. Some patients without response likewise showed low normalized clonal expansion. The study found among the lowest clonal expansion in partial responders at 0.1-3.0 mg/kg. Antigen targets of the expanded peripheral T cells went undetermined.

Trimming stripped 1 base from V and 0 bases from J, with 16 bases between. CDR1 and CDR2 (germline): LGHNA, YSLEER. This CDR3 contains 18 residues. Only in-frame clones appear in the TCRdb table, and some are missing; sequencing was by immunoSEQ multiplex PCR. The data contain 85,000 to 100,000 clones, less than 95% of them singletons. Of note for this clone: No antigen is known for it.

The specimen comprised CD4+ or CD8+ T cells sorted from blood, sampled in a trial of the OX40 agonist ivuxolimab. This sequence was found in an adult with an advanced solid tumor such as melanoma, head and neck, liver or kidney cancer. This chain connects TRBV4-3 to TRBJ1-3; D is unclear. The CDR3 sequence: CASSQAVVRALSGNTIYF. CDR3 sequence (DNA): TGCGCCAGCAGCCAAGCAGTGGTCCGTGCCCTCTCTGGAAACACCATATATTTT.